The TCR beta chain under discussion was sequenced for a study of blood T cell repertoires in COVID-19. The table lists this clone with a few counts. V was clipped by 5 bases and J by 7 bases; unmatched bases: 9. This CDR3 contains 17 residues. CDR1 and CDR2 (germline): LNHDA, SQIVND (reference sequence). Participants spanned ages 18 to 89 years and resided in about 25 US areas. Clinical history reported by participants formed the basis on which cohorts were assigned. Sequencing used immunoSEQ multiplex PCR; TCRdb keeps in-frame clones, though not all of them. Here the sample spans some 370,000 clones, roughly four fifths being singletons.

This clonotype was obtained from a woman between 50 and 59 years old who had recovered from COVID-19. The sequencing sample was made of PBMCs or T cells enriched from blood (not recorded which). The rearrangement links TRBV19 to TRBJ2-1; 15 bases map to TRBD2. CDR3 protein: CASSPRTSGRVYNEQFF. CDR3 bases: TGTGCCAGTAGTCCCAGGACTAGCGGGAGGGTTTATAATGAGCAGTTCTTC.